The sample holds a few counts of the clone carrying this TCR beta chain. Each CDR3 protein gets one entry after TCRdb re-called the RT-PCR reads with MiXCR. This sample has more than 550,000 distinct CDR3 sequences; approximately 15% occur once, and the top ten carry 3.6%. V lost 5 bases, J lost 2 bases, and 11 bases stayed unmatched. The CDR3 has 17 residues. Germline CDR1 MNHNY, CDR2 SVGAGI (reference sequence). V is TRBV6-6 and J is TRBJ2-3; 9 nucleotides line up with TRBD1. The TCR sequence derives from a female donor in good health, serving as a healthy control. The sequenced material came from memory CD4+ T cells from blood. The CDR3 nucleotides read TGTGCCAGCAGTGGAGAACCGGGACAGGGCATCACAGATACGCAGTATTTT. Its translation: CASSGEPGQGITDTQYF.